These 11 T cell receptor beta chains were sequenced from one sample in a study of T cell responses to AZD1222 COVID-19 vaccine. TCRdb keeps only in-frame clones here, not all; method: immunoSEQ multiplex PCR. Altogether some 80,000 clones are present, about 91% being singletons, with the ten largest covering 10%. Sample: peripheral blood, taken 28 days after the second dose of the MenACWY control vaccine. The receptors were gathered from an adult who received the MenACWY meningococcal vaccine as a control.

The V gene is TRBV11-2, the J gene TRBJ1-3, with a weak D call TRBD1 (5 bases). Trimming took 4 bases from V and 4 from J, leaving 11 bases between them. The CDR3 sequence is 14 residues long. Per germline, CDR1 SGHAT and CDR2 FQNNGV. CDR3 DNA sequence: TGTGCCAGCAGCTCGATAACAGGCGGAAACACCATATATTTT. Protein: CASSSITGGNTIYF.

This clone was recorded only once. The DNA of the CDR3 is TGTGCCAGCAGCTCGTTGGGTGCTGGGGCCAACGTCCTGACTTTC. It yields the protein CASSSLGAGANVLTF. This rearrangement joins TRBV5-5 to TRBJ2-6; D uncertain. CDR3 length: 15 residues. Trimming shortened V by 3 bases and J by 2 bases, and 9 bases separated the two germline ends. Germline V lookup: CDR1 SGHKS, CDR2 YYEKEE (reference sequence).

This chain links TRBV25-1 with TRBJ2-7; maybe TRBD2 (5 bases). There are 13 residues in the CDR3. V was pared by 0 bases and J by 2 bases, with 5 bases between. Germline CDR1 is MGHDK and CDR2 is SYGVNS. CDR3 nucleotide sequence: TGTGCCAGCAGTGAATACGGGGCCTACGAGCAGTACTTC. It encodes CASSEYGAYEQYF.

The rearrangement links TRBV24-1 to TRBJ2-1; D not certain. Germline V lookup: CDR1 KGHDR, CDR2 SFDVKD. Trimming pared 0 bases from V and 5 bases from J, leaving 13 bases between. The CDR3 is 16 amino acids. The CDR3 nucleotides are TGTGCCACCAGTGATTTGAGGGCTCAGTCCCACAATGAGCAGTTCTTC. Its protein is CATSDLRAQSHNEQFF.

The chain is built from TRBV7-2 and TRBJ1-1; possible D gene TRBD1, 5 bases. Germline V gives CDR1 SGHTA, CDR2 FQGNSA. V was shortened by 5 bases and J by 5 bases, with 15 bases between the two germline ends. This CDR3 is 14 amino acids long. The CDR3 region has the DNA TGTGCCAGCAGCCCCCCCAGGGAAAGGACTGAAGCTTTCTTT. It codes for CASSPPRERTEAFF.

This sequence joins TRBV18 and TRBJ1-1; 7 nucleotides line up with TRBD1. The junction had 7 bases not matched to a gene; V was cut back by 3 bases and J by 0 bases. The CDR3 is 16 amino acids. The germline V gene encodes CDR1 KGHSH and CDR2 LQKENI. The CDR3 DNA sequence: TGTGCCAGCTCACCGCAGGGGGGCCTAATGAACACTGAAGCTTTCTTT. This encodes CASSPQGGLMNTEAFF.

CDR3 nucleotide sequence: TGTGCCAGTAGTATAATGCAGTCCCTGAGGCTGACTGAAGCTTTCTTT. Translated: CASSIMQSLRLTEAFF. V is TRBV19 and J is TRBJ1-1; D gene uncertain. V gave up 2 bases and J gave up 5 bases, with 18 bases separating them. Germline CDR1 and CDR2: LNHDA and SQIVND (reference sequence). The CDR3 consists of 16 residues. The full variable domain, its missing parts supplied by reference TRBV19 and TRBJ1-1, is DGGITQSPKYLFRKEGQNVTLSCEQNLNHDAMYWYRQDPGQGLRLIYYSQIVNDFQKGDIAEGYSVSREKKESFPLTVTSAQKNPTAFYLCASSIMQSLRLTEAFFGQGTRLTVV.

The chain combines TRBV6-5 with TRBJ1-5; a possible D gene is TRBD1 (6 bases). Germline lookup yields CDR1 MNHEY and CDR2 SVGAGI. The V and J ends lost 6 bases and 6 bases respectively, with 18 bases between them. The CDR3 runs 15 residues. The CDR3 loop reads CASRGGNTGSQPQHF. The CDR3 bases are TGTGCCAGCAGGGGGGGGAATACAGGGAGTCAGCCCCAGCATTTT.

V gene TRBV5-6 combines with J gene TRBJ2-6; TRBD1 matches at 7 bases. Trimming removed 2 bases from V and 0 bases from J; junction bases left unmatched: 8. The CDR3 extends over 18 amino acids. CDR1 and CDR2 (germline): SGHDT, YYEEEE. The DNA of the CDR3 is TGTGCCAGCAGCTTTCGACAGGGTAGGATCTCTGGGGCCAACGTCCTGACTTTC. As protein: CASSFRQGRISGANVLTF.

CDR3 amino acids: CASAGMGELFF. Here the CDR3 DNA reads TGTGCTAGTGCAGGGATGGGGGAGCTGTTTTTT. The rearrangement joins TRBV12-5 to TRBJ2-2; TRBD1 is a possible D gene (5 bases). V lost 7 bases and J 8 bases, leaving 8 bases between the germline ends. Per the germline V gene, CDR1 is LGHNT and CDR2 is FRNRAP. The CDR3 spans 11 residues.

The rearrangement uses TRBV29-1 and TRBJ1-1; tentatively, D is TRBD1 (5 bases). Germline V gene sequence: CDR1 SQVTM, CDR2 ANQGSEA. The ends were cut back, 8 bases at V and 4 bases at J, with 14 bases in the middle. The CDR3 consists of 12 residues. The CDR3 spells CSIGGTGTEAFF. The DNA of the CDR3 is TGCAGCATCGGGGGGACTGGCACTGAAGCTTTCTTT.